What follows are 6 T cell receptor beta chains derived from one specimen sequenced in a study of metastatic and nonmetastatic thyroid tumors (dated by TCRdb to about 2020). Preparation of the library involved PCR. Sequencing was carried out with an Illumina HiSeq 4000. TCRdb handled the public reads itself, with Q25 trimming in fastp and clone calling in MiXCR, and kept productive beta chains. The sample table records about 30,000 clones; 35% of these occur just once. The ten top clones hold over 20% of the sample. None of the patients had been given any treatment before thyroid surgery. Sequencing was carried out using tumor tissue. These receptors were taken from a female donor with papillary thyroid cancer or a benign thyroid nodule (not recorded which). Some clones in this sample may be carry-over from other donors' samples.

This rearrangement joins TRBV5-1 to TRBJ2-7, with D possibly called TRBD1 or TRBD2 (5 bases each). This CDR3 is 16 amino acids long. Germline V gives CDR1 SGHRS, CDR2 YFSETQ. Trimming took 4 bases from V and 4 from J, leaving 21 bases between them. CDR3 coding DNA: TGCGCCAGCAGCCCCCGGGGCGGGCAGGGCTCATACGAGCAGTACTTC. Its translation is CASSPRGGQGSYEQYF.

This clone has a handful of counts. This chain connects TRBV24-1 to TRBJ2-7, with 7 bases lining up with TRBD1. The CDR3 runs 15 residues. Trimming cost V 4 bases and J 4 bases; bases outside gene matches: 9. Germline V gives CDR1 KGHDR, CDR2 SFDVKD. As DNA, the CDR3 is TGTGCCACCAGTGAGTCCGGGACAGACCTATACGAGCAGTACTTC. Its protein product is CATSESGTDLYEQYF.

This clone was seen at least ten times. This sample also contains other DNA sequences that code for the same CDR3. The V call is TRBV2, the J call TRBJ2-7; 8 bases are a match to TRBD2. With V trimmed by 3 bases and J by 6 bases, 7 bases remained unmatched. This CDR3 contains 14 residues. Germline V CDR1 and CDR2: SNHLY, FYNNEI. The CDR3 DNA follows: TGTGCCAGCAGTGATACCGGGAGGGAGTCCGAGCAGTACTTC. Its protein product is CASSDTGRESEQYF.

This clone was recorded once. J is TRBJ2-2 and V is TRBV7-8; no clear D gene. V gave up 5 bases and J gave up 1 base, with 5 bases separating them. This CDR3 is built from 13 residues. Germline lookup yields CDR1 SGHVS and CDR2 FQNEAQ. CDR3 coding DNA: TGTGCCAGCAGCCATAGGAACACCGGGGAGCTGTTTTTT. This gives the protein CASSHRNTGELFF.

This clone was found a few times. The rearrangement links TRBV27 to TRBJ1-5; no clear D. CDR1 and CDR2 (germline): MNHEY, SMNVEV (reference sequence). V was shortened by 1 base and J by 4 bases, with 5 bases between the two germline ends. This CDR3 contains 13 residues. The CDR3 bases are TGTGCCAGCAGTTTATACCTAAATCAGCCCCAGCATTTT. Translation: CASSLYLNQPQHF.

This chain uses TRBV19 with TRBJ2-2; 9 bases map to TRBD2. The CDR3 consists of 16 residues. Germline CDR1 reads LNHDA; CDR2 reads SQIVND (reference sequence). After removal of 9 bases from V and 8 bases from J, the junction contained 16 bases not matched to a gene. The CDR3 bases are TGTGCCAGCCTTAAAGCGGGAGGTTTCCAGTTAGGGGAGCTGTTTTTT. Translating gives CASLKAGGFQLGELFF. The complete variable domain, with remaining parts taken from reference TRBV19 and TRBJ2-2, reads DGGITQSPKYLFRKEGQNVTLSCEQNLNHDAMYWYRQDPGQGLRLIYYSQIVNDFQKGDIAEGYSVSREKKESFPLTVTSAQKNPTAFYLCASLKAGGFQLGELFFGEGSRLTVL.